Below, one T cell receptor (beta chain) is given with its context. The data originate from a study of technical replicates of blood from several donors. The table came from immunoSEQ multiplex PCR; TCRdb's copy has only in-frame clones and leaves some out. The sample has 70,000 to 85,000 clones; 80% to 95% are singletons. Trimming took 4 bases from V and 2 from J, leaving 20 bases between them. CDR3 size: 17 residues. Germline values: CDR1 SGDLS, CDR2 YYNGEE. Sequenced sample: T cells isolated from PBMCs. The V gene is TRBV9, the J gene TRBJ2-3; tentatively, D is TRBD2 (5 bases). The TCR originated in a human donor in good health. The CDR3 nucleotides read TGTGCCAGCAGCCTGAGGACTCAACAAGGGCCCACAGATACGCAGTATTTT. Protein product: CASSLRTQQGPTDTQYF.